The next 21 T cell receptor beta chains were all read from a single sample in a study of shared clonotypes between healthy human individuals. Assay used: immunoSEQ multiplex PCR; TCRdb lists only in-frame clones, some missing. This table holds about 2.4 million clones, under 95% found once. Sample: naive CD4+ T cells from PBMCs. Subset noted: CD45RA+ positively selected. Every receptor here comes from a man aged 18 to 35 in good health. Some clones in this sample may be carry-over from other donors' samples.

The chain recombines TRBV4-2 with TRBJ2-2; tentatively, D is TRBD2 (5 bases). Germline CDR1 LGHNA, CDR2 YNFKEQ. The CDR3 consists of 17 residues. Trimming cost V 1 base and J 1 base, with 13 bases left between them. DNA for the CDR3: TGTGCCAGCAGCCAAGTCTCGGTGGGAGAGAACACCGGGGAGCTGTTTTTT. Its protein is CASSQVSVGENTGELFF.

This chain connects TRBV2 to TRBJ2-7; D is perhaps TRBD1 or TRBD2 (5 bases each). The CDR3 is 14 residues long. The V gene lost 5 bases and the J gene lost 2 bases, with 13 bases spanning the gap. Germline assignment: CDR1 SNHLY and CDR2 FYNNEI. The CDR3 DNA reads TGTGCCAGCAGTAGAGGGACGGAACCCTACGAGCAGTACTTC. It encodes CASSRGTEPYEQYF.

The chain recombines TRBV5-1 with TRBJ2-3; the D gene is possibly TRBD2 (5 bases). The CDR3 has 15 residues. The ends were cut back, 4 bases at V and 4 bases at J, with 16 bases in the middle. The germline gives CDR1 SGHRS, CDR2 YFSETQ. CDR3 loop: CASSLSELVADTQYF. CDR3 coding DNA: TGCGCCAGCAGCCTTTCCGAACTAGTTGCAGATACGCAGTATTTT. The full variable domain, rest sourced from reference TRBV5-1 and TRBJ2-3, is KAGVTQTPRYLIKTRGQQVTLSCSPISGHRSVSWYQQTPGQGLQFLFEYFSETQRNKGNFPGRFSGRQFSNSRSEMNVSTLELGDSALYLCASSLSELVADTQYFGPGTRLTVL.

This clone was detected once. The chain has TRBV7-9 and TRBJ1-2, with D maybe TRBD1 (5 bases). The V end was cut by 5 bases, the J end by 4 bases, with 17 bases between. In germline, CDR1 is SEHNR, CDR2 FQNEAQ (reference sequence). The CDR3 covers 15 residues. CDR3 sequence: CASSVGAGEVYGYTF. The DNA of the CDR3 is TGTGCCAGCAGCGTCGGAGCGGGGGAGGTCTATGGCTACACCTTC.

The V and J genes are TRBV5-1 and TRBJ2-1, with D possibly being TRBD2 (6 bases). With 3 bases removed from V and 4 bases from J, the gap between germline ends came to 26 bases. From germline, CDR1 is SGHRS and CDR2 YFSETQ. This CDR3 has 19 residues. The CDR3 sequence is CASSSIAGGRGGGYNEQFF. The CDR3, as DNA: TGCGCCAGCAGCTCGATAGCCGGTGGGCGGGGCGGCGGTTACAATGAGCAGTTCTTC.

V gene TRBV6-1 combines with J gene TRBJ2-3; 7 nucleotides agree with TRBD2. After removal of 4 bases from V and 9 bases from J, the junction contained 7 bases not matched to a gene. This CDR3 is 13 amino acids long. Per germline, CDR1 MNHNS and CDR2 SASEGT. CDR3 in DNA: TGTGCCAGCAGTGGGGGGGGACGGGTAACGCAGTATTTT. Its protein product is CASSGGGRVTQYF.

This clone was detected once. CDR3 region: CASSFQSQWETQYF. The CDR3 DNA sequence: TGTGCCAGCAGCTTTCAGTCACAATGGGAGACCCAGTACTTC. V and J are TRBV7-2 and TRBJ2-5; no reliable D call. The CDR3 sequence is 14 residues long. V gave up 3 bases and J gave up 5 bases, with 13 bases separating them. Germline-derived CDR1 and CDR2 are SGHTA and FQGNSA.

The chain employs TRBV4-1 and TRBJ1-2, with D perhaps TRBD1 (5 bases). The CDR3 covers 14 residues. The germline CDR1 and CDR2 sequences are MGHRA and YSYEKL. Trimming left V 3 bases short and J 7 bases short, with 15 bases between. DNA of the CDR3: TGCGCCAGCAGCCACCGGGACGGCCCCCTTGGCTACACCTTC. It encodes CASSHRDGPLGYTF.

This rearrangement joins TRBV7-3 to TRBJ2-5; 8 bases fit TRBD1. The germline V gene has CDR1 SGHTA and CDR2 FQGTGA. Trimming removed 1 base from V and 1 base from J; junction bases left unmatched: 2. The length of the CDR3 is 15 residues. CDR3 nucleotides: TGTGCCAGCAGCTTAAGACAGGGGTCCCAAGAGACCCAGTACTTC. Encoded protein: CASSLRQGSQETQYF.

The J gene is TRBJ2-3, the V gene TRBV4-3; tentatively, D is TRBD1 or TRBD2 (5 bases each). The CDR3 length is 16 residues. Germline assignment: CDR1 LGHNA and CDR2 YSLEER. Trimming cost V 6 bases and J 2 bases, with 18 bases left between them. CDR3 region: CASRRGTGRLTDTQYF. The CDR3 bases are TGCGCCAGCAGAAGGGGCACGGGGAGACTCACAGATACGCAGTATTTT.

This clone has only one observation. J is TRBJ2-2 and V is TRBV9; D is possibly TRBD2 (6 bases). This CDR3 has 17 amino acids. Germline V gene sequence: CDR1 SGDLS, CDR2 YYNGEE. Trimming removed 0 bases at V and 1 base at J, with 13 bases between. The CDR3 spells CASSVGTGLKNTGELFF. The CDR3 nucleotides are TGTGCCAGCAGCGTAGGTACGGGACTCAAGAACACCGGGGAGCTGTTTTTT.

V and J are TRBV27 and TRBJ2-3, with 10 bases that match TRBD1. The CDR3 spans 17 residues. Germline CDR1 MNHEY, CDR2 SMNVEV (reference sequence). V was pared by 5 bases and J by 1 base, with 9 bases of the junction left unmatched. The CDR3 region has the DNA TGTGCCAGCAGTACCCCGACAGGGGGCCGTGGCACAGATACGCAGTATTTT. It translates to CASSTPTGGRGTDTQYF.

This clone was counted a single time. The V call is TRBV19, the J call TRBJ1-5, with TRBD1 as a possible D gene (5 bases). The CDR3 runs 14 residues. V lost 3 bases to trimming and J lost 5 bases, with 11 bases between them. Germline V CDR1 and CDR2: LNHDA, SQIVND (reference sequence). The CDR3 reads CASSIQSGYQPQHF. CDR3 DNA sequence: TGTGCCAGTAGTATTCAGTCAGGGTATCAGCCCCAGCATTTT.

Only one count was recorded for this clone. The chain uses TRBV5-4 and TRBJ2-1; D not resolved. V shed 1 base and J shed 13 bases, with 12 bases lying between them. This CDR3 has 12 amino acids. Germline loops: CDR1 SGHNT, CDR2 YYREEE (reference sequence). As DNA, the CDR3 is TGTGCCAGCAGCTTGCCCCTAGGCCGCCAGTTCTTC. Translation: CASSLPLGRQFF.

The chain combines TRBV9 with TRBJ2-7, with 11 bases lining up with TRBD2. The CDR3 covers 19 residues. Germline V gene sequence: CDR1 SGDLS, CDR2 YYNGEE. Trimming took 0 bases from V and 7 from J; bases not matched to a gene: 18. The CDR3, as DNA: TGTGCCAGCAGCGTAGGATATCGTGGGACTAGCGGAAAAGTTCGGGAGCAGTACTTC. This gives the protein CASSVGYRGTSGKVREQYF.

The CDR3 DNA reads as TGTGCCAGCAGCTTGGGCGGGAGCTTTGGCAATGAGCAGTTCTTC. Encoded protein: CASSLGGSFGNEQFF. The J gene is TRBJ2-1, the V gene TRBV7-2, with 7 bases fitting TRBD2. Germline V gene lookup returns CDR1 SGHTA and CDR2 FQGNSA. The V and J ends lost 3 bases and 6 bases, in that order; junction bases with no gene match: 8. The CDR3 loop spans 15 amino acids.

The chain employs TRBV2 and TRBJ2-1; D perhaps matches TRBD2 (6 bases). The CDR3 contains 16 residues. The V end lost 4 bases, the J end lost 1 base, and 14 bases lay between the germline ends. Per germline, CDR1 SNHLY and CDR2 FYNNEI. The CDR3, as DNA: TGTGCCAGCAGTGTTTTCGGACGGGGGTCCTACAATGAGCAGTTCTTC. Protein sequence: CASSVFGRGSYNEQFF.

The chain employs TRBV11-3 and TRBJ1-3; a weak D match, TRBD1 (5 bases). Trimming took off 1 base at V and 0 bases at J, with 16 bases between the two ends. The CDR3 has 18 residues. CDR1 SGHNT and CDR2 YENEEA come from the germline V gene. CDR3 sequence reads: CASSLGVGEGPSGNTIYF. The CDR3 bases are TGTGCCAGCAGCTTAGGGGTGGGTGAGGGACCCTCTGGAAACACCATATATTTT.

The CDR3 nucleotides are TGTGCCAGCAGTGAATCTAGCGGGACGTACTACGAGCAGTACTTC. This gives the protein CASSESSGTYYEQYF. V is TRBV2 and J is TRBJ2-7; 9 nucleotides line up with TRBD2. After removal of 2 bases from V and 3 bases from J, the junction contained 5 bases not matched to a gene. The CDR3 has 15 residues. Per germline, CDR1 SNHLY and CDR2 FYNNEI.

V gene TRBV25-1 combines with J gene TRBJ1-2; TRBD1 is a possible D gene (5 bases). CDR3 length equals 13 residues. Germline CDR1 MGHDK, CDR2 SYGVNS. V was trimmed by 6 bases and J by 8 bases, leaving 16 bases between them. The CDR3 is CASSDPVGVGYTF. CDR3 in DNA: TGTGCCAGCAGCGACCCTGTGGGGGTGGGCTACACCTTC.

A note on this clone: The sample carries other DNA sequences with the same CDR3. This chain connects TRBV18 to TRBJ1-5; D is perhaps TRBD1 (5 bases). Germline CDR1 reads KGHSH; CDR2 reads LQKENI. The length of the CDR3 is 15 residues. V lost 6 bases to trimming and J lost 0 bases, with 12 bases between them. As DNA, the CDR3 is TGTGCCAGCTCCCCGACAGTTAATAGCAATCAGCCCCAGCATTTT. Its translation is CASSPTVNSNQPQHF.